Following are 21 T cell receptor beta chains from one sample sequenced in a study of T cells in Graves' hyperthyroidism and ophthalmopathy (dated by TCRdb to between 2018 and 2021). The library came from multiplex PCR. These reads were obtained on an Illumina HiSeq 2000. The TCR beta CDR3 regions were amplified from the RNA transcripts. For the first round of RT-PCR on the TCR CDR3, the HTBI primer set was used together with the Qiagen OneStep RT-PCR kit. The public sequencing data were trimmed at Q25 with fastp and processed into clonotypes with MiXCR by TCRdb, which kept only in-frame beta chains. CDR3 protein sequences are deduplicated, and each keeps its most common genes and DNA. The sample data list roughly 600,000 distinct CDR3 sequences, and around 15% of these were observed just once. The ten most abundant clones make up roughly an eighth of the sample. Material: blood. Every receptor here comes from a woman aged 45-65 years with Graves' ophthalmopathy.

In this sample, this clonotype turned up a few times. V usage is TRBV27 and J usage is TRBJ2-7; no clear D. CDR3 size: 12 residues. The V end was cut by 5 bases, the J end by 6 bases, with 11 bases between. Germline V lookup: CDR1 MNHEY, CDR2 SMNVEV (reference sequence). The CDR3 loop is CASSLPRGEQYF. For the CDR3, the DNA is TGTGCCAGCAGTCTTCCCCGAGGCGAGCAGTACTTC.

This clonotype was detected a few times. The J gene is TRBJ1-6, the V gene TRBV14; D may be TRBD1 (5 bases). CDR3 length: 16 residues. Trimming cost V 1 base and J 7 bases, with 14 bases left between them. Germline V gives CDR1 SGHDN, CDR2 FVKESK. The CDR3: CASSQGSSRGNSPLHF. CDR3 nucleotides: TGTGCCAGCAGCCAAGGATCATCAAGGGGAAATTCACCCCTCCACTTT.

This clonotype was seen ten or more times. The J gene is TRBJ2-7, the V gene TRBV4-1; 11 bases agree with TRBD2. The CDR3 length is 17 residues. CDR1 and CDR2 (germline): MGHRA, YSYEKL. V shed 4 bases and J 7 bases; nucleotides not matched to a gene: 15. Here the CDR3 DNA reads TGCGCCAGCAGCCCTAGGGGGCTAGCGGGAGGCAAGGGAGAGCAGTACTTC. Translation gives CASSPRGLAGGKGEQYF.

As to this clonotype: A read error is possible here, since a much larger clone lies one base away. The genes are TRBV6-5 and TRBJ2-1; perhaps TRBD1 as D (6 bases). From germline, CDR1 is MNHEY and CDR2 SVGAGI. CDR3 length: 15 amino acids. V lost 1 base and J 0 bases, leaving 7 bases between the germline ends. CDR3 DNA sequence: TGTGCCAGCAGTTACTTAGGGGGCTCCTACAATGAGCAGTTCTTC. Translation: CASSYLGGSYNEQFF.

The chain has TRBV12-3 or TRBV12-4 and TRBJ2-1, with D unresolved. V was cut by 7 bases and J by 0 bases, with 16 bases left in between. The CDR3 covers 16 residues. The CDR3 reads CASNPWRPSSYNEQFF. CDR3 nucleotides: TGTGCCAGCAATCCTTGGCGCCCCAGCTCCTACAATGAGCAGTTCTTC.

For this clonotype: A read error may be the cause here, since a much bigger clone is one base away. J is TRBJ2-1 and V is TRBV3-1; TRBD2 agrees at 11 bases. The CDR3 totals 14 residues. Germline lookup yields CDR1 LGHDT and CDR2 YNNKEL (reference sequence). The CDR3 sequence is CACSQPRTSGEQFF. CDR3 coding DNA: TGTGCCTGCAGCCAACCCCGGACTAGCGGGGAGCAGTTCTTC.

Notes on this clonotype: A read error is possible here, since a much larger clone lies one base away. V usage is TRBV28 and J usage is TRBJ2-5; 16 nucleotides agree with TRBD2. The germline V gene has CDR1 MDHEN and CDR2 SYDVKM. CDR3 size: 20 residues. The CDR3 sequence: CASSSRPGQGTSGRAETQHF. The CDR3, as DNA: TGTGCCAGCAGTTCCCGCCCCGGACAGGGGACTAGCGGGAGGGCAGAGACCCAGCACTTC.

There are a few counts of this clonotype. The V gene is TRBV2, the J gene TRBJ1-3; D gene unclear. CDR1 and CDR2 from the germline V gene are SNHLY and FYNNEI. The CDR3 totals 15 residues. The V gene lost 4 bases and the J gene lost 0 bases, with 10 bases spanning the gap. CDR3: CASSVSTTSGNTIYF. The CDR3 nucleotides read TGTGCCAGCAGTGTGAGCACCACCTCTGGAAACACCATATATTTT.

The chain is built from TRBV29-1 and TRBJ2-2; D gene ambiguous. The CDR3 spans 14 residues. Trimming cost V 4 bases and J 1 base, with 10 bases left between them. Germline CDR1 SQVTM, CDR2 ANQGSEA. CDR3 loop: CSVVGRLNTGELFF. The CDR3 coding sequence is TGCAGCGTTGTCGGCAGGTTGAACACCGGGGAGCTGTTTTTT.

In this sample, this clonotype turned up a few times. The chain links TRBV2 to TRBJ2-4; D call uncertain. Trimming removed 4 bases from V and 2 bases from J, with 15 bases in between. Germline V CDR1 and CDR2: SNHLY, FYNNEI. CDR3 length: 16 amino acids. CDR3 sequence (DNA): TGTGCCAGCAGTGTTCTTGGGCGTAGTACCAAAAACATTCAGTACTTC. Protein: CASSVLGRSTKNIQYF.

This clonotype came up many times. The rearrangement links TRBV28 to TRBJ1-4, with D unclear. Germline CDR1 and CDR2: MDHEN and SYDVKM. This CDR3 contains 14 residues. Trimming cost V 3 bases and J 6 bases, with 11 bases left between them. CDR3 amino acids: CASSLEADYEKLFF. The CDR3 nucleotides read TGTGCCAGCAGTTTGGAGGCAGATTATGAAAAACTGTTTTTT. Full variable domain (remainder filled in from reference TRBV28 and TRBJ1-4): DVKVTQSSRYLVKRTGEKVFLECVQDMDHENMFWYRQDPGLGLRLIYFSYDVKMKEKGDIPEGYSVSREKKERFSLILESASTNQTSMYLCASSLEADYEKLFFGSGTQLSVL.

This clonotype appeared many times. The chain links TRBV6-1 to TRBJ2-7; D perhaps matches TRBD1 (6 bases). The CDR3 is 14 amino acids. Trimming took 7 bases from V and 0 from J, leaving 13 bases between them. CDR1 MNHNS and CDR2 SASEGT come from the germline V gene. CDR3 in amino acids: CASKDRRSSYEQYF. The CDR3 nucleotides are TGTGCCAGCAAGGACAGACGCAGCTCCTACGAGCAGTACTTC.

This clonotype came up a few times. The chain links TRBV10-3 to TRBJ1-1; possibly TRBD1 for D (5 bases). This CDR3 comprises 16 residues. Germline CDR1 is ENHRY and CDR2 is SYGVKD. V gave up 5 bases and J gave up 1 base, with 17 bases separating them. CDR3 residues: CAISPSPGRPNTEAFF. Written as DNA, the CDR3 is TGTGCCATCAGTCCCTCCCCGGGACGCCCGAACACTGAAGCTTTCTTT.

This clonotype was seen repeatedly, ten times or more. The chain combines TRBV28 with TRBJ2-1; 13 nucleotides agree with TRBD2. J lost 3 bases, V lost 8 bases, and 10 bases had no gene match. CDR3 length equals 17 residues. Germline loops: CDR1 MDHEN, CDR2 SYDVKM. CDR3 coding DNA: TGTGCCAGCCTAAACGGCCGGACTAGCGGGAGCTACAATGAGCAGTTCTTC. It is translated as CASLNGRTSGSYNEQFF.

This clonotype was found many times. This sequence joins TRBV20-1 and TRBJ1-2; tentative D call: TRBD1 (6 bases). The germline V gene encodes CDR1 DFQATT and CDR2 SNEGSKA (reference sequence). Trimming stripped 4 bases from V and 1 base from J, with 10 bases between. CDR3 length: 13 amino acids. Here the CDR3 DNA reads TGCAGTGCTAAGGGGGGGGATAACTATGGCTACACCTTC. Translated, it gives CSAKGGDNYGYTF.

The sample holds many counts of this clonotype. The V gene is TRBV11-2, the J gene TRBJ1-1, with 7 positions matching TRBD1. The CDR3 loop spans 14 amino acids. The germline V gene has CDR1 SGHAT and CDR2 FQNNGV. V dropped 2 bases and J dropped 7; count of bases not matched to a gene: 7. As DNA, the CDR3 is TGTGCCAGCAGCTTAACCAGACAGGGTGGTGAAGCTTTCTTT. It encodes CASSLTRQGGEAFF.

This clonotype was picked up a small number of times. CDR3 protein: CASSRTFSTGELFF. The CDR3 bases are TGTGCCAGCAGCCGGACCTTTTCTACCGGGGAGCTGTTTTTT. The V call is TRBV3-1, the J call TRBJ2-2; D ambiguous. Germline lookup yields CDR1 LGHDT and CDR2 YNNKEL (reference sequence). The CDR3 consists of 14 residues. Trimming pared 4 bases from V and 5 bases from J, leaving 11 bases between.

This clonotype was picked up a small number of times. The J gene is TRBJ2-7, the V gene TRBV7-9; D is perhaps TRBD1 or TRBD2 (7 bases each). The CDR3 extends over 13 amino acids. Germline V gene data show CDR1 as SEHNR and CDR2 as FQNEAQ (reference sequence). V lost 10 bases, J lost 8 bases, and 21 bases lay in between. Here the CDR3 DNA reads TGTGCCACTAGAGACAGGGAGGGGGGACAGCAGTACTTC. It codes for CATRDREGGQQYF.

Ten or more counts support this clonotype. The rearrangement joins TRBV12-5 to TRBJ2-2, with D perhaps given as TRBD1 or TRBD2 (5 bases each). Trimming shortened V by 5 bases and J by 1 base, and 14 bases separated the two germline ends. CDR3 size: 16 residues. Germline-derived CDR1 and CDR2 are LGHNT and FRNRAP. CDR3 in amino acids: CASGLLGTENTGELFF. In DNA form, the CDR3 reads TGTGCTAGTGGTCTCCTAGGGACGGAGAACACCGGGGAGCTGTTTTTT.

With respect to this clonotype: A clone one base away is much larger, so this may be a read error. The chain couples TRBV28 to TRBJ2-7, with D maybe TRBD2 (6 bases). CDR3 length equals 16 residues. The germline V gene has CDR1 MDHEN and CDR2 SYDVKM. CDR3 residues: CVSSLSLGGNADEQYF. CDR3 nucleotide sequence: TGTGTCAGCAGTTTATCCCTTGGCGGGAACGCGGACGAGCAGTACTTC.

This clonotype has ten or more counts. The V call is TRBV6-2 or TRBV6-3, the J call TRBJ2-1; TRBD1 might be the D (6 bases). V was trimmed by 7 bases and J by 0 bases, leaving 10 bases between them. Germline CDR1 is MNHEY and CDR2 is SVGEGT. The CDR3 spans 14 residues. DNA of the CDR3: TGTGCCAGCATCGGACAGAGCTCCTACAATGAGCAGTTCTTC. It specifies CASIGQSSYNEQFF.